The 20 T cell receptor beta chains reported below all come from one sample, sequenced in a study of blood T cell repertoires in COVID-19. The table came from immunoSEQ multiplex PCR; TCRdb's copy has only in-frame clones and leaves some out. This table has about 160,000 clones, around 84% appearing once. Sequenced: PBMCs or T cells enriched from blood (not recorded which). The receptors were sampled from a woman aged 50 to 60 who had recovered from COVID-19.

This chain links TRBV19 with TRBJ1-1; no clear D gene. Germline CDR1 LNHDA, CDR2 SQIVND (reference sequence). This CDR3 region has 20 residues. Trimming shortened V by 10 bases and J by 0 bases, and 33 bases separated the two germline ends. The CDR3 bases are TGTGCCACCGCCTTGGGAGGGCTGGTAGAACCGAACAACCTGAACACTGAAGCTTTCTTT. This sequence encodes CATALGGLVEPNNLNTEAFF.

This clone occurred a few times. The chain combines TRBV27 with TRBJ2-1, with 10 positions matching TRBD1. The CDR3 sequence is 15 residues long. V shed 7 bases and J 8 bases; nucleotides not matched to a gene: 11. Germline assignment: CDR1 MNHEY and CDR2 SMNVEV (reference sequence). Here the CDR3 DNA reads TGTGCCAGCATTCCACACAGGGACAGGGGTGATGAGCAGTTCTTC. Translated, it gives CASIPHRDRGDEQFF.

In regard to this clone: The junction differs from germline at one of its ends, possibly a read error. The chain carries TRBV12-3 or TRBV12-4 and TRBJ2-5, with D hard to call. This CDR3 comprises 11 residues. The CDR3 DNA reads as TGTGCCAGCAGCGATACCGGGTTTCTCCACTTC. This translates into CASSDTGFLHF.

Remarks on this clone: Other DNA sequences in this sample translate to the same CDR3. This sequence joins TRBV14 and TRBJ1-3; possible D gene TRBD1, 5 bases. There are 15 residues in the CDR3. V shed 3 bases and J shed 0 bases, with 9 bases lying between them. Germline V gene lookup returns CDR1 SGHDN and CDR2 FVKESK. This CDR3 reads CASSQGLGSGNTIYF. DNA of the CDR3: TGTGCCAGCAGCCAGGGGCTGGGCTCTGGAAACACCATATATTTT.

V and J are TRBV3-1 (or the pseudogene TRBV3-2) and TRBJ2-7, with 11 bases identical to TRBD1. With V trimmed by 4 bases and J by 2 bases, 4 bases remained unmatched. The germline gives CDR1 LGHDT, CDR2 YNNKEL (reference sequence). This CDR3 is 15 amino acids long. CDR3 sequence (DNA): TGTGCCAGCAGCCTCCGGGACAGGGGGACCTACGAGCAGTACTTC. Translation: CASSLRDRGTYEQYF.

The rearrangement joins TRBV21-1 to TRBJ1-3; the table's D call TRBD1 went unverified against the DNA. TRBV21-1 is labeled a pseudogene. This CDR3 has 19 residues. This CDR3 reads CASSNNWDRGPLSGNTIYF. Written as DNA, the CDR3 is TGTGCCAGCAGCAATAATTGGGACAGGGGACCCCTCTCTGGAAACACCATATATTTT.

The chain uses TRBV18 and TRBJ1-4, with 9 bases aligning to TRBD1. The CDR3 consists of 19 residues. Unmatched junction bases numbered 19, after V lost 3 bases and J lost 8 bases. CDR1 KGHSH and CDR2 LQKENI come from the germline V gene. CDR3 bases: TGTGCCAGCTCACCGTCTCGCCGGGGACAGGGAAGCGGAGGGGAAAAACTGTTTTTT. Translating it yields CASSPSRRGQGSGGEKLFF.

J is TRBJ2-1 and V is TRBV11-3, with TRBD2 identical over 8 bases. J was trimmed by 6 bases and V by 7 bases; bases with no gene match: 8. The CDR3 covers 14 residues. In germline, CDR1 is SGHNT, CDR2 YENEEA. As DNA, the CDR3 is TGTGCCAGCAATCGGGGGGGGCCTATCAATGAGCAGTTCTTC. Translating gives CASNRGGPINEQFF. Combining the CDR3 with reference TRBV11-3 and TRBJ2-1 gives the whole variable domain EAGVVQSPRYKIIEKKQPVAFWCNPISGHNTLYWYLQNLGQGPELLIRYENEEAVDDSQLPKDRFSAERLKGVDSTLKIQPAELGDSAVYLCASNRGGPINEQFFGPGTRLTVL.

This clone was recorded a few times. The chain recombines TRBV4-2 with TRBJ2-7; the D is unclear. From germline, CDR1 is LGHNA and CDR2 YNFKEQ. Trimming pared 1 base from V and 7 bases from J, leaving 11 bases between. The length of the CDR3 is 13 residues. The CDR3 sequence: CASSQGLVSEQYF. The DNA for the CDR3 is TGTGCCAGCAGCCAAGGCCTAGTAAGTGAGCAGTACTTC.

The chain uses TRBV6-5 and TRBJ1-2; D is ambiguous. V was trimmed by 7 bases and J by 8 bases, leaving 11 bases between them. CDR1 is MNHEY and CDR2 is SVGAGI in the germline V gene. This CDR3 comprises 11 residues. The CDR3 coding sequence is TGTGCCAGCATGTACCTAGACGGCTACACCTTC. Its protein product is CASMYLDGYTF.

This clone was counted a single time. The chain carries TRBV29-1 and TRBJ2-2, with D maybe TRBD1 (6 bases). The germline CDR1 and CDR2 sequences are SQVTM and ANQGSEA. With 7 bases removed from V and 0 bases from J, the gap between germline ends came to 12 bases. This CDR3 is built from 14 residues. The CDR3: CSGRDTANTGELFF. CDR3 coding DNA: TGCAGCGGCCGGGACACCGCGAACACCGGGGAGCTGTTTTTT.

J is TRBJ1-2 and V is TRBV28, with 8 bases aligning to TRBD1. The CDR3 extends over 15 amino acids. Germline loops: CDR1 MDHEN, CDR2 SYDVKM. CDR3 amino acids: CAISLGRTGKFGYTF. Written as DNA, the CDR3 is TGTGCAATCAGTTTGGGTCGGACAGGGAAATTTGGCTACACCTTC.

The rearrangement links TRBV7-9 to TRBJ2-6; D is perhaps TRBD1 (5 bases). V lost 4 bases and J lost 4, with 14 bases in between. From germline, CDR1 is SEHNR and CDR2 FQNEAQ (reference sequence). The CDR3 spans 16 residues. The CDR3 sequence is CASSSPQGTGANVLTF. The CDR3 region has the DNA TGTGCCAGCAGCTCTCCCCAGGGAACCGGGGCCAACGTCCTGACTTTC.

The gene calls are TRBV9 and TRBJ2-1; TRBD1 aligns across 7 bases. The CDR3 extends over 14 amino acids. Germline lookup yields CDR1 SGDLS and CDR2 YYNGEE. V gave up 0 bases and J gave up 8 bases; unmatched junction bases: 5. CDR3 sequence: CASSVDHRGDEQFF. The CDR3 DNA sequence: TGTGCCAGCAGCGTAGACCACAGGGGCGATGAGCAGTTCTTC.

The CDR3 DNA follows: TGTGCCAGCAGTTTATCGGCAGGGTCCTACGAGCAGTACTTC. This codes for CASSLSAGSYEQYF. The chain combines TRBV28 with TRBJ2-7, with D maybe TRBD1 (5 bases). V gave up 1 base and J gave up 1 base, with 8 bases separating them. Germline V gene data show CDR1 as MDHEN and CDR2 as SYDVKM. The CDR3 runs 14 residues.

The rearrangement links TRBV12-3 or TRBV12-4 to TRBJ1-2; D gene unclear. This CDR3 is 12 amino acids long. Between the trimmed V and J ends, which lost 8 bases and 2 bases, there was a span of 9 bases. CDR3 amino acids: CASARQNYGYTF. CDR3 DNA: TGTGCCAGCGCAAGACAAAACTATGGCTACACCTTC.

This clone is a singleton in its sample. The chain couples TRBV3-1 (or the pseudogene TRBV3-2) to TRBJ2-3; possible D gene TRBD2, 6 bases. The CDR3 has 14 residues. Looked up from germline, CDR1 is LGHDT and CDR2 is YNNKEL (reference sequence). The V end was cut by 1 base, the J end by 7 bases, with 12 bases between. The CDR3: CASSQVRRGNTQYF. The CDR3 nucleotides are TGTGCCAGCAGCCAAGTGCGACGCGGGAATACGCAGTATTTT.

CDR3 DNA: TGTGCCAGCAGCCAGGCACCCTCTGGGACTAATGAAAAACTGTTTTTT. Amino acid sequence: CASSQAPSGTNEKLFF. The chain recombines TRBV5-4 with TRBJ1-4; D remains unclear. CDR3 length: 16 residues. CDR1 is SGHNT, CDR2 YYREEE, per germline (reference sequence). The V end lost 4 bases, the J end lost 2 bases, and 15 bases lay between the germline ends.

The V gene is TRBV28, the J gene TRBJ2-7, with a weak D call TRBD2 (7 bases). Germline V gene lookup returns CDR1 MDHEN and CDR2 SYDVKM. Deletions cut 5 bases from V and 2 bases from J, with 10 bases between. There are 13 residues in the CDR3. Here the CDR3 reads CASSGGAPYEQYF. For the CDR3, the DNA is TGTGCCAGCAGTGGGGGGGCCCCCTACGAGCAGTACTTC.

V and J are TRBV12-3 or TRBV12-4 and TRBJ2-5; D ambiguous. The CDR3 extends over 13 amino acids. The V end was cut by 2 bases, the J end by 5 bases, with 9 bases between. CDR3 bases: TGTGCCAGCAGTTTAAATTTTCGGGAGACCCAGTACTTC. Protein sequence: CASSLNFRETQYF.